This TCR beta chain stems from a study of regulatory T cells in long-lasting Graves disease. The study, taken as a whole, reports: Whereas about a thousand public clonotypes were shared by new patients, persistent patients shared more, at about 2,500. Researchers examined only peripheral blood and not thyroid tissue.

Library construction for TCR beta used iRepertoire HTBI primers and Arm-PCR of CDR3 regions. Methods used by the authors: Identified segments across samples numbered roughly 60 TRBV and approximately 13 TRBJ. TCRdb redid the calling of the multiplex PCR reads with MiXCR, one entry per CDR3 protein. The V and J calls were not made by the authors but by TCRdb's processing. The repertoire has fewer than 550,000 distinct CDR3 sequences, 20% to 25% of them found once; the top ten carry roughly 7.1%. The time point: persistent/refractory GD, antithyroid drugs over 5 years with positive TRAb. RNA isolated from PBMCs was used to make the TCR library. This clonotype was counted at least ten times. The antigen remains unidentified. V was shortened by 3 bases and J by 5 bases, with 13 bases between the two germline ends. Per germline, CDR1 MDHEN and CDR2 SYDVKM. This CDR3 spans 14 amino acids.

The chain couples TRBV28 to TRBJ1-2, with D possibly TRBD1 on 6 matching bases. The sequences come from peripheral blood mononuclear cells (PBMCs), collected when the disease was refractory, from a patient treated with antithyroid drugs. This TCR was recovered from a female donor with Graves disease. The CDR3 region is CASSLAGAVYGYTF. CDR3 nucleotides: TGTGCCAGCAGTTTGGCAGGGGCGGTTTATGGCTACACCTTC.